The 28 T cell receptor beta chains in this list originate from one sample, sequenced in a study of OX40 agonist ivuxolimab in advanced cancers. Data came from immunoSEQ multiplex PCR; TCRdb stores just in-frame clones and leaves some out. Seen here are tens of thousands of clones, around 90% observed once, and the top ten hold around 14%. Sequenced here: CD4+ or CD8+ T cells sorted from blood, sampled in a trial of the OX40 agonist ivuxolimab. The receptor source for this set is an adult with an advanced solid tumor such as melanoma, head and neck, liver or kidney cancer.

The chain employs TRBV27 and TRBJ2-5; D is unresolved. The J call may be wrong; the DNA end is better matched by TRBJ2-7. The CDR3 runs to 14 residues. Germline values: CDR1 MNHEY, CDR2 SMNVEV (reference sequence). The CDR3 here is CASSPYRAPYEQYF. DNA of the CDR3: TGTGCCAGCAGTCCATACCGAGCGCCCTACGAGCAGTACTTC.

CDR3 residues: CAWSWPARRSSYEQYF. The CDR3 nucleotides read TGTGCCTGGAGCTGGCCTGCCAGGCGAAGCTCCTACGAGCAGTACTTC. V gene TRBV30 combines with J gene TRBJ2-7; no definite D call. Trimming took 3 bases from V and 0 from J, leaving 18 bases between them. This CDR3 comprises 16 residues. Germline V lookup: CDR1 GTSNPN, CDR2 SVGIG (reference sequence).

The chain is built from TRBV19 and TRBJ1-1; a possible D gene is TRBD1 (5 bases). This CDR3 has 12 amino acids. Per germline, CDR1 LNHDA and CDR2 SQIVND (reference sequence). Trimming stripped 4 bases from V and 9 bases from J, with 12 bases between. The CDR3 DNA reads as TGTGCCAGTAGTAAAAGCAAGGGACAAGCTTTCTTT. Its protein product is CASSKSKGQAFF.

This chain uses TRBV18 with TRBJ2-7; 10 nucleotides match TRBD1. CDR3 length equals 15 residues. The germline V gene has CDR1 KGHSH and CDR2 LQKENI. Trimming removed 3 bases from V and 7 bases from J; junction bases left unmatched: 9. CDR3 residues: CASSPRTGGEEEQYF. In nucleotides, the CDR3 is TGTGCCAGCTCACCCCGGACAGGGGGTGAAGAAGAGCAGTACTTC.

The chain recombines TRBV11-3 with TRBJ2-3; 10 bases agree with TRBD1. In germline, CDR1 is SGHNT, CDR2 YENEEA. Germline trimming cut 1 base from V and 4 bases from J; bases unmatched to any gene: 5. CDR3 length: 16 amino acids. As DNA, the CDR3 is TGTGCCAGCAGCTTAGGAGGGACAGGGGCGGCAGATACGCAGTATTTT. As protein: CASSLGGTGAADTQYF. Supplemented by reference TRBV11-3 and TRBJ2-3, the full variable domain reads EAGVVQSPRYKIIEKKQPVAFWCNPISGHNTLYWYLQNLGQGPELLIRYENEEAVDDSQLPKDRFSAERLKGVDSTLKIQPAELGDSAVYLCASSLGGTGAADTQYFGPGTRLTVL.

The chain employs TRBV4-1 and TRBJ2-3; 9 bases line up with TRBD1. Germline CDR1 is MGHRA and CDR2 is YSYEKL. V trimming: 6 bases; J trimming: 2 bases; junction bases outside the gene matches: 6. The CDR3 covers 15 residues. CDR3 sequence reads: CASRTRDRVTDTQYF. CDR3 DNA: TGCGCCAGCAGAACCCGGGACAGGGTCACAGATACGCAGTATTTT.

The chain carries TRBV10-1 and TRBJ2-3, with D perhaps TRBD2 (5 bases). The V and J ends lost 3 bases and 2 bases respectively, with 12 bases between them. The CDR3 extends over 15 amino acids. The germline V gene has CDR1 WNHNN and CDR2 SYGVQD (reference sequence). The CDR3 DNA reads TGCGCCAGCAGTGAACGAGCGGCCGACACAGATACGCAGTATTTT. It codes for CASSERAADTDTQYF.

This clone was observed once. The V and J genes are TRBV7-3 and TRBJ2-5, with TRBD2 identical over 9 bases. The CDR3 is made up of 13 amino acids. Trimming cost V 5 bases and J 3 bases; bases outside gene matches: 1. From germline, CDR1 is SGHTA and CDR2 FQGTGA. Here the CDR3 DNA reads TGTGCCAGCAGCCCTAGCGGGAAAGAGACCCAGTACTTC. Encoded protein: CASSPSGKETQYF.

CDR3 amino acids: CASSIGLPRARNQPQHF. The CDR3 DNA reads as TGTGCCAGTAGTATCGGCCTCCCCCGGGCTCGCAATCAGCCCCAGCATTTT. V and J are TRBV19 and TRBJ1-5; D gene unclear. This CDR3 has 17 amino acids. The germline V gene has CDR1 LNHDA and CDR2 SQIVND (reference sequence). Trimming took 3 bases from V and 2 from J, leaving 17 bases between them.

This clone was seen only once. The chain combines TRBV9 with TRBJ2-2; 9 nucleotides line up with TRBD1. This CDR3 has 18 amino acids. CDR1 and CDR2 from the germline V gene are SGDLS and YYNGEE. V was pared by 3 bases and J by 2 bases, with 11 bases of the junction left unmatched. CDR3 bases: TGTGCCAGCAGCGCCGGGACAGGGTTCGGGACTAACACCGGGGAGCTGTTTTTT. This sequence encodes CASSAGTGFGTNTGELFF.

This chain connects TRBV2 to TRBJ2-5; tentative D call: TRBD2 (6 bases). CDR3 length: 16 amino acids. CDR1 is SNHLY, CDR2 FYNNEI, per germline. The V end lost 8 bases, the J end lost 0 bases, and 19 bases lay between the germline ends. This CDR3 is CASRNQGLSYQETQYF. The CDR3, as DNA: TGTGCCAGCCGAAATCAGGGACTTTCGTACCAAGAGACCCAGTACTTC. Combining the CDR3 with reference TRBV2 and TRBJ2-5 gives the whole variable domain EPEVTQTPSHQVTQMGQEVILRCVPISNHLYFYWYRQILGQKVEFLVSFYNNEISEKSEIFDDQFSVERPDGSNFTLKIRSTKLEDSAMYFCASRNQGLSYQETQYFGPGTRLLVL.

This chain's CDR3 is CASSKGPGNEKLFF. The CDR3 coding sequence is TGTGCCAGCAGTAAAGGGCCGGGGAATGAAAAACTGTTTTTT. The chain joins TRBV6-1 to TRBJ1-4; D unclear. The CDR3 loop spans 14 amino acids. Germline V CDR1 and CDR2: MNHNS, SASEGT. The ends were cut back, 5 bases at V and 5 bases at J, with 12 bases in the middle.

The gene calls are TRBV6-1 and TRBJ1-2, with D possibly TRBD1 on 6 matching bases. CDR3 length: 13 amino acids. V lost 5 bases and J 7 bases, leaving 14 bases between the germline ends. CDR1 and CDR2 from the germline V gene are MNHNS and SASEGT. CDR3 DNA: TGTGCCAGCAGTCCTGGGGGCTGGTTTGGCTACACCTTC. Amino acid sequence: CASSPGGWFGYTF.

CDR3 nucleotides: TGCGCCAGCAGTGAGAACCATGAGCAGTTCTTC. It encodes CASSENHEQFF. This sequence joins TRBV10-2 and TRBJ2-1; no clear D. V was clipped by 2 bases and J by 8 bases, with 4 bases between them. The CDR3 contains 11 residues. Per the germline V gene, CDR1 is WSHSY and CDR2 is SAAADI.

The V and J genes are TRBV5-5 and TRBJ2-7; 8 bases are shared with TRBD2. The length of the CDR3 is 17 residues. Germline-derived CDR1 and CDR2 are SGHKS and YYEKEE (reference sequence). Trimming removed 0 bases from V and 2 bases from J; junction bases left unmatched: 10. This CDR3 is CASSLASLGLVTYEQYF. The CDR3 DNA reads TGTGCCAGCAGCTTGGCCTCCCTGGGACTAGTAACCTACGAGCAGTACTTC.

The V call is TRBV19, the J call TRBJ2-7; the D gene is possibly TRBD1 (6 bases). Germline loops: CDR1 LNHDA, CDR2 SQIVND (reference sequence). V dropped 1 base and J dropped 3 bases, with 13 bases sitting between them. The CDR3 contains 15 residues. The chain's CDR3 is CASSIVAGTYYEQYF. CDR3 sequence (DNA): TGTGCCAGTAGTATAGTTGCCGGGACATACTACGAGCAGTACTTC.

The chain employs TRBV30 and TRBJ2-7, with D unresolved. From germline, CDR1 is GTSNPN and CDR2 SVGIG (reference sequence). CDR3 length: 11 amino acids. V was clipped by 1 base and J by 4 bases, with 5 bases between them. CDR3 sequence reads: CAWSGRYEQYF. CDR3 DNA: TGTGCCTGGAGTGGGCGATACGAGCAGTACTTC.

V usage is TRBV7-9 and J usage is TRBJ2-1; D is undetermined. V was pared by 5 bases and J by 6 bases, with 14 bases between. The V gene's germline CDR1 is SEHNR and CDR2 FQNEAQ (reference sequence). The CDR3 sequence is 14 residues long. CDR3 protein: CASSPMDPSNEQFF. In nucleotides, the CDR3 is TGTGCCAGCAGCCCTATGGACCCATCCAATGAGCAGTTCTTC.

This sequence joins TRBV10-3 and TRBJ2-1, with TRBD2 identical over 8 bases. Germline V lookup: CDR1 ENHRY, CDR2 SYGVKD. V dropped 10 bases and J dropped 7; count of bases not matched to a gene: 12. This CDR3 contains 14 residues. The CDR3 nucleotides are TGTGCCACTCTTTCCCTAGCGGGCCTTAATGAGCAGTTCTTC. As protein: CATLSLAGLNEQFF.

The chain joins TRBV6-1 to TRBJ2-7; maybe TRBD1 (5 bases). The ends were cut back, 3 bases at V and 2 bases at J, with 11 bases in the middle. Germline V CDR1 and CDR2: MNHNS, SASEGT. There are 14 residues in the CDR3. The CDR3 is CASSERGRAYEQYF. DNA of the CDR3: TGTGCCAGCAGTGAGCGCGGCAGGGCCTACGAGCAGTACTTC.

This chain joins TRBV9 and TRBJ2-2; the match to TRBD2 covers 7 bases. The V gene end was trimmed by 1 base and the J gene end by 2 bases; junction bases not matched to a gene: 2. This CDR3 region has 15 residues. CDR1 is SGDLS, CDR2 YYNGEE, per germline. CDR3 sequence reads: CASSVPSGNTGELFF. Here the CDR3 DNA reads TGTGCCAGCAGCGTACCTAGCGGAAACACCGGGGAGCTGTTTTTT.

The chain links TRBV9 to TRBJ1-1, with D hard to call. The germline V gene encodes CDR1 SGDLS and CDR2 YYNGEE. The CDR3 covers 13 residues. V was clipped by 4 bases and J by 5 bases, with 12 bases between them. In DNA, the CDR3 is TGTGCCAGCAGCCGAGGATGGTGGACTGAAGCTTTCTTT. Its protein product is CASSRGWWTEAFF.

The chain carries TRBV4-1 and TRBJ1-1; D is unresolved. V lost 0 bases to trimming and J lost 7 bases, with 18 bases between them. This CDR3 contains 16 residues. The germline V gene has CDR1 MGHRA and CDR2 YSYEKL. CDR3 in amino acids: CASSQDGQVRSSEAFF. For the CDR3, the DNA is TGCGCCAGCAGCCAAGACGGCCAGGTCAGATCCAGTGAAGCTTTCTTT.

Only one count was recorded for this clone. This chain connects TRBV5-1 to TRBJ2-1, with TRBD1 as a possible D gene (5 bases). With 2 bases removed from V and 6 bases from J, the gap between germline ends came to 9 bases. The CDR3 length is 13 residues. The germline CDR1 and CDR2 sequences are SGHRS and YFSETQ. As DNA, the CDR3 is TGCGCCAGCAGCTTTCAGGGTTTCAATGAGCAGTTCTTC. This gives the protein CASSFQGFNEQFF.

In its sample, this clone was seen once. This chain connects TRBV5-1 to TRBJ2-2; possible D gene TRBD2, 6 bases. The germline V and J ends were trimmed by 4 bases and 2 bases, with 15 bases remaining between them. CDR1 SGHRS and CDR2 YFSETQ come from the germline V gene. This CDR3 region has 16 residues. CDR3 in amino acids: CASSLSGNINTGELFF. CDR3 nucleotide sequence: TGCGCCAGCAGCCTTAGCGGAAACATCAACACCGGGGAGCTGTTTTTT.

This chain uses TRBV5-4 with TRBJ2-1; TRBD2 matches 9 bases. There are 15 residues in the CDR3. With V trimmed by 2 bases and J by 7 bases, 7 bases remained unmatched. CDR1 SGHNT and CDR2 YYREEE come from the germline V gene (reference sequence). CDR3 nucleotides: TGTGCCAGCAGCTTTGTTGCGGGAGGGGGGAATGAGCAGTTCTTC. Amino acid sequence: CASSFVAGGGNEQFF.

This clone was observed a handful of times. The chain joins TRBV6-1 to TRBJ2-6, with 10 bases fitting TRBD1. This CDR3 is 16 amino acids long. CDR1 and CDR2 (germline): MNHNS, SASEGT. The ends lost 4 bases at V and 2 bases at J; junction bases unmatched: 2. DNA of the CDR3: TGTGCCAGCAGTGTGACAGGGGGCGCTGGGGCCAACGTCCTGACTTTC. Its protein is CASSVTGGAGANVLTF.

This chain uses TRBV5-1 with TRBJ2-2; no clear D gene. V lost 3 bases and J lost 3, with 0 bases in between. The CDR3 has 11 amino acids. Germline CDR1 is SGHRS and CDR2 is YFSETQ. The CDR3 spells CASSYTGELFF. Here the CDR3 DNA reads TGCGCCAGCAGCTACACCGGGGAGCTGTTTTTT.